This passage covers 10 T cell receptor beta chains from one sample sequenced in a study of T cell responses to AZD1222 COVID-19 vaccine. Produced via immunoSEQ multiplex PCR; TCRdb's table is partial and in-frame only. The table includes approximately 79,000 clones, 80% to 90% detected once. Sample: peripheral blood, taken on day 0 of AZD1222 vaccination. The receptor set was obtained from an adult in good health.

This clone was found a few times. CDR3 sequence reads: CASRSTRFEQYF. The DNA for the CDR3 is TGTGCCAGCAGATCTACCAGGTTCGAGCAGTACTTC. This chain links TRBV6-6 with TRBJ2-7; no firm D call. Germline lookup yields CDR1 MNHNY and CDR2 SVGAGI (reference sequence). The ends were cut back, 6 bases at V and 6 bases at J, with 12 bases in the middle. The CDR3 contains 12 residues.

V usage is TRBV15 and J usage is TRBJ2-7; no firm D call. The CDR3 loop spans 10 amino acids. Germline V gene data show CDR1 as LNHNV and CDR2 as YYDKDF (reference sequence). V gave up 8 bases and J gave up 4 bases, with 6 bases separating them. The CDR3 spells CATRSYEQYF. DNA of the CDR3: TGTGCCACCCGGAGTTACGAGCAGTACTTC.

This clone was found once. The CDR3 sequence: CASSFGQGEFF. CDR3 coding DNA: TGTGCCAGCAGTTTTGGACAGGGGGAGTTCTTC. The gene calls are TRBV12-3 or TRBV12-4 and TRBJ2-1, with 10 bases lining up with TRBD1. Trimming cost V 3 bases and J 14 bases; bases outside gene matches: 1. The length of the CDR3 is 11 residues.

V is TRBV19 and J is TRBJ1-1, with no clear D. The CDR3 is 14 amino acids. With 3 bases removed from V and 3 bases from J, the gap between germline ends came to 11 bases. Per germline, CDR1 LNHDA and CDR2 SQIVND (reference sequence). The CDR3 region is CASSIPDRYTEAFF. The CDR3 nucleotides read TGTGCCAGTAGTATCCCGGACCGTTACACTGAAGCTTTCTTT.

The chain couples TRBV6-5 to TRBJ2-3, with 10 bases fitting TRBD1. J lost 4 bases, V lost 4 bases, and 5 bases had no gene match. The CDR3 spans 15 residues. CDR1 is MNHEY, CDR2 SVGAGI, per germline. The CDR3 reads CASSSHGQGADTQYF. CDR3 in DNA: TGTGCCAGCAGTTCCCACGGACAGGGGGCAGATACGCAGTATTTT.

This chain links TRBV27 with TRBJ1-2, with 10 nucleotides matching TRBD1. Trimming took 3 bases from V and 4 from J; bases not matched to a gene: 14. Germline V gene lookup returns CDR1 MNHEY and CDR2 SMNVEV (reference sequence). The CDR3 loop spans 18 amino acids. The CDR3 DNA sequence: TGTGCCAGCAGTTTTTCGATCACGGGACAGGGGTTCAGCTATGGCTACACCTTC. Protein: CASSFSITGQGFSYGYTF.

This clone was counted a few times. The genes are TRBV29-1 and TRBJ1-2, with TRBD1 as a possible D gene (5 bases). The CDR3 runs 12 residues. Trimming cost V 6 bases and J 4 bases, with 12 bases left between them. Per the germline V gene, CDR1 is SQVTM and CDR2 is ANQGSEA. CDR3 nucleotide sequence: TGCAGCGTAACTTTAGGGGTCTATGGCTACACCTTC. Amino acid sequence: CSVTLGVYGYTF.

This clone was counted once. This rearrangement joins TRBV2 to TRBJ2-5, with D hard to call. This CDR3 comprises 10 residues. CDR1 is SNHLY and CDR2 is FYNNEI in the germline V gene. V dropped 8 bases and J dropped 4 bases, with 5 bases sitting between them. The CDR3 loop is CASFRETQYF. CDR3 nucleotide sequence: TGTGCCAGCTTTCGAGAGACCCAGTACTTC.

V is TRBV24-1 and J is TRBJ2-1, with TRBD2 matching 12 bases. The CDR3 loop spans 15 amino acids. In germline, CDR1 is KGHDR, CDR2 SFDVKD. Unmatched junction bases numbered 5, after V lost 0 bases and J lost 12 bases. CDR3 bases: TGTGCCACCAGTGATTTGCCTAGCGGGAGGGTGGGGCAGTTCTTC. It codes for CATSDLPSGRVGQFF.

This chain links TRBV28 with TRBJ1-1; D ambiguous. The germline V gene has CDR1 MDHEN and CDR2 SYDVKM. The CDR3 runs to 12 residues. V shed 5 bases and J shed 1 base, with 5 bases lying between them. The CDR3 is CASSPWNTEAFF. The CDR3 nucleotides read TGTGCCAGCAGTCCCTGGAACACTGAAGCTTTCTTT.